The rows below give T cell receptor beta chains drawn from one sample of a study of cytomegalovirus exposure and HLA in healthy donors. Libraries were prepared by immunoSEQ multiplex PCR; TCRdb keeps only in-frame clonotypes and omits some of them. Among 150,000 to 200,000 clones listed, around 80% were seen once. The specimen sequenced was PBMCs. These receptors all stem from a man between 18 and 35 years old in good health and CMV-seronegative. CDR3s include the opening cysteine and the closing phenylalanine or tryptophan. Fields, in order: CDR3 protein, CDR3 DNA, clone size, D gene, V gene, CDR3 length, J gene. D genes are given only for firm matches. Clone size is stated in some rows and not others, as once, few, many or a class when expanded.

CDR3aa: CASSVGAGGTGPLHF
CDR3nt: TGTGCCAGCAGCGTCGGTGCAGGGGGAACGGGACCCCTCCACTTT
abundance: .
d_gene: TRBD1
v_gene: TRBV9
len: 15
j_gene: TRBJ1-6

CDR3aa: CASRGQVDNQPQHF
CDR3nt: TGTGCCAGCAGGGGTCAGGTCGATAATCAGCCCCAGCATTTT
abundance: .
d_gene: .
v_gene: TRBV28
len: 14
j_gene: TRBJ1-5

CDR3aa: CASSTGHRRNEETQYF
CDR3nt: TGTGCCAGCAGCACGGGACATCGGCGAAATGAAGAGACCCAGTACTTC
abundance: .
d_gene: .
v_gene: TRBV6-6
len: 16
j_gene: TRBJ2-5

CDR3aa: CRSTGGKGAFF
CDR3nt: TGCAGGTCGACAGGGGGCAAAGGAGCTTTCTTT
abundance: once
d_gene: TRBD1
v_gene: TRBV20-1
len: 11
j_gene: TRBJ1-1

CDR3aa: CATSRVAGTSTDTQYF
CDR3nt: TGTGCCACCAGCAGAGTTGCCGGGACTAGCACAGATACGCAGTATTTT
abundance: .
d_gene: .
v_gene: TRBV15
len: 16
j_gene: TRBJ2-3

CDR3aa: CASSLTLAGGPDTQYF
CDR3nt: TGTGCCAGCAGTTTAACATTAGCGGGGGGGCCAGATACGCAGTATTTT
abundance: .
d_gene: TRBD2
v_gene: TRBV27
len: 16
j_gene: TRBJ2-3

CDR3aa: CASGDRQVDTQYF
CDR3nt: TGTGCTAGTGGTGACCGACAAGTCGATACGCAGTATTTT
abundance: .
d_gene: .
v_gene: TRBV12-5
len: 13
j_gene: TRBJ2-3

CDR3aa: CASPRFEQYF
CDR3nt: TGTGCCAGCCCTAGATTCGAGCAGTACTTC
abundance: .
d_gene: .
v_gene: TRBV21-1
len: 10
j_gene: TRBJ2-7

CDR3aa: CSVAQGAEEQYF
CDR3nt: TGCAGCGTGGCACAGGGGGCGGAAGAGCAGTACTTC
abundance: .
d_gene: TRBD1
v_gene: TRBV29-1
len: 12
j_gene: TRBJ2-7

CDR3aa: CAWGWRLAGVTDTQYF
CDR3nt: TGTGCCTGGGGATGGAGGCTAGCGGGAGTGACAGATACGCAGTATTTT
abundance: .
d_gene: TRBD2
v_gene: TRBV30
len: 16
j_gene: TRBJ2-3

CDR3aa: CASSFLAGTQQYF
CDR3nt: TGTGCCAGCAGTTTCCTGGCCGGGACACAGCAGTACTTC
abundance: .
d_gene: .
v_gene: TRBV6-6
len: 13
j_gene: TRBJ2-7

CDR3aa: CASSLGVAKNIQYF
CDR3nt: TGTGCCAGCAGCTTAGGGGTAGCCAAAAACATTCAGTACTTC
abundance: .
d_gene: .
v_gene: TRBV5-4
len: 14
j_gene: TRBJ2-4

CDR3aa: CASSTRTGWGEGYTF
CDR3nt: TGTGCCAGCAGTACCCGGACAGGTTGGGGCGAGGGCTACACCTTC
abundance: .
d_gene: TRBD1
v_gene: TRBV6-5
len: 15
j_gene: TRBJ1-2

CDR3aa: CASSEERSPYGYTF
CDR3nt: TGCGCCAGCAGTGAGGAACGGTCCCCCTATGGCTACACCTTC
abundance: .
d_gene: .
v_gene: TRBV10-1
len: 14
j_gene: TRBJ1-2

CDR3aa: CASTSRTGNSPLHF
CDR3nt: TGTGCCAGCACCTCTCGGACAGGGAATTCACCCCTCCACTTT
abundance: .
d_gene: TRBD1
v_gene: TRBV27
len: 14
j_gene: TRBJ1-6

CDR3aa: CASSLQGSPGANVLTF
CDR3nt: TGTGCCAGCTCTCTACAGGGTTCACCTGGGGCCAACGTCCTGACTTTC
abundance: .
d_gene: .
v_gene: TRBV18
len: 16
j_gene: TRBJ2-6

CDR3aa: CASSHQKFF
CDR3nt: TGTGCCAGCAGCCATCAAAAGTTCTTC
abundance: .
d_gene: .
v_gene: TRBV21-1
len: 9
j_gene: TRBJ2-1

CDR3aa: CASSSKVQVGTEAFF
CDR3nt: TGTGCCAGCAGCTCCAAGGTACAGGTAGGAACTGAAGCTTTCTTT
abundance: .
d_gene: .
v_gene: TRBV28
len: 15
j_gene: TRBJ1-1

CDR3aa: CAWSEGGTYEQYF
CDR3nt: TGTGCCTGGAGTGAAGGGGGCACATACGAGCAGTACTTC
abundance: .
d_gene: TRBD1
v_gene: TRBV30
len: 13
j_gene: TRBJ2-7

CDR3aa: CASSRRAGGTDTQYF
CDR3nt: TGTGCCAGTAGTAGGCGGGCAGGAGGCACAGATACGCAGTATTTT
abundance: .
d_gene: .
v_gene: TRBV19
len: 15
j_gene: TRBJ2-3

CDR3aa: CATSGGQYNSPLHF
CDR3nt: TGTGCCACCTCAGGTGGACAGTATAATTCACCCCTCCACTTT
abundance: .
d_gene: .
v_gene: TRBV19
len: 14
j_gene: TRBJ1-6

CDR3aa: CAWSYGELFF
CDR3nt: TGTGCCTGGAGTTATGGGGAGCTGTTTTTT
abundance: .
d_gene: .
v_gene: TRBV30
len: 10
j_gene: TRBJ2-2

CDR3aa: CASSLRSSGRADTQYF
CDR3nt: TGTGCCAGCAGCTTGCGGTCTAGCGGGAGAGCAGATACGCAGTATTTT
abundance: .
d_gene: TRBD2
v_gene: TRBV5-6
len: 16
j_gene: TRBJ2-3

CDR3aa: CASSLTWVETQYF
CDR3nt: TGTGCCAGCAGCTTGACTTGGGTCGAGACCCAGTACTTC
abundance: once
d_gene: .
v_gene: TRBV7-6
len: 13
j_gene: TRBJ2-5

CDR3aa: CASSARQVANTGELFF
CDR3nt: TGTGCCAGCAGCGCCCGACAGGTTGCGAACACCGGGGAGCTGTTTTTT
abundance: .
d_gene: .
v_gene: TRBV9
len: 16
j_gene: TRBJ2-2

CDR3aa: CSVEVRSGAGNTIYF
CDR3nt: TGCAGCGTTGAAGTTCGTTCAGGGGCTGGAAACACCATATATTTT
abundance: .
d_gene: .
v_gene: TRBV29-1
len: 15
j_gene: TRBJ1-3

CDR3aa: CASSMRGAGLGYTF
CDR3nt: TGTGCCAGCAGTATGCGGGGGGCGGGATTGGGCTACACCTTC
abundance: .
d_gene: .
v_gene: TRBV27
len: 14
j_gene: TRBJ1-2

CDR3aa: CASNLNLAAYNEQFF
CDR3nt: TGTGCCAGCAACCTCAACCTAGCAGCCTACAATGAGCAGTTCTTC
abundance: once
d_gene: .
v_gene: TRBV7-9
len: 15
j_gene: TRBJ2-1

CDR3aa: CASSYSRDRTYEQYF
CDR3nt: TGTGCCAGCAGTTACTCGAGGGACAGGACCTACGAGCAGTACTTC
abundance: once
d_gene: TRBD1
v_gene: TRBV6-5
len: 15
j_gene: TRBJ2-7

CDR3aa: CATRMPDSQGMFSYEQYF
CDR3nt: TGTGCCACCAGGATGCCGGACAGCCAGGGGATGTTCTCCTACGAGCAGTACTTC
abundance: .
d_gene: .
v_gene: TRBV10-3
len: 18
j_gene: TRBJ2-7

CDR3aa: CASSLQDVSGNTIYF
CDR3nt: TGTGCCAGCAGTCTCCAGGATGTCTCTGGAAACACCATATATTTT
abundance: .
d_gene: .
v_gene: TRBV6-6
len: 15
j_gene: TRBJ1-3

CDR3aa: CASSLRQGYNEQFF
CDR3nt: TGTGCCAGCAGCTTAAGGCAGGGGTACAATGAGCAGTTCTTC
abundance: .
d_gene: .
v_gene: TRBV7-6
len: 14
j_gene: TRBJ2-1

CDR3aa: CASGRLPGTEAFF
CDR3nt: TGTGCTAGTGGGAGACTCCCGGGAACTGAAGCTTTCTTT
abundance: few
d_gene: .
v_gene: TRBV12-5
len: 13
j_gene: TRBJ1-1

CDR3aa: CSSSSAGVRQPQHF
CDR3nt: TGTTCCAGCAGCTCGGCGGGGGTTCGTCAGCCCCAGCATTTT
abundance: .
d_gene: .
v_gene: TRBV7-9
len: 14
j_gene: TRBJ1-5

CDR3aa: CASSLTGWDTGELFF
CDR3nt: TGCGCCAGCAGCTTGACCGGGTGGGACACCGGGGAGCTGTTTTTT
abundance: .
d_gene: .
v_gene: TRBV5-1
len: 15
j_gene: TRBJ2-2

CDR3aa: CASSLGQGGGYTF
CDR3nt: TGTGCCAGCAGCCTAGGACAGGGAGGAGGCTACACCTTC
abundance: .
d_gene: TRBD1
v_gene: TRBV7-2
len: 13
j_gene: TRBJ1-2

CDR3aa: CASSVNDGEFSPLHF
CDR3nt: TGTGCCAGCAGCGTAAATGACGGAGAGTTTTCACCCCTCCACTTT
abundance: .
d_gene: .
v_gene: TRBV9
len: 15
j_gene: TRBJ1-6

CDR3aa: CASSPAKPTSGRLFF
CDR3nt: TGTGCCAGCAGCCCTGCTAAACCTACTAGCGGGAGGCTGTTCTTC
abundance: once
d_gene: TRBD2
v_gene: TRBV7-2
len: 15
j_gene: TRBJ2-1

CDR3aa: CASSLGVGRGRHQETQYF
CDR3nt: TGTGCCAGCAGCTTAGGGGTGGGACGGGGGAGGCATCAAGAGACCCAGTACTTC
abundance: .
d_gene: .
v_gene: TRBV7-2
len: 18
j_gene: TRBJ2-5

CDR3aa: CASSMLVGSYEQYF
CDR3nt: TGTGCCAGTAGTATGCTGGTAGGGAGCTACGAGCAGTACTTC
abundance: .
d_gene: .
v_gene: TRBV19
len: 14
j_gene: TRBJ2-7

CDR3aa: CASSPTYRGREKLFF
CDR3nt: TGTGCCAGCAGCCCGACTTACAGGGGGCGGGAAAAACTGTTTTTT
abundance: .
d_gene: TRBD1
v_gene: TRBV5-8
len: 15
j_gene: TRBJ1-4

CDR3aa: CASSVGTFSIQYF
CDR3nt: TGTGCCAGCAGTGTGGGGACTTTCAGCATTCAGTACTTC
abundance: .
d_gene: .
v_gene: TRBV2
len: 13
j_gene: TRBJ2-4

CDR3aa: CASKEGSQPTGNTIYF
CDR3nt: TGTGCCAGCAAGGAGGGGTCCCAACCAACTGGAAACACCATATATTTT
abundance: .
d_gene: .
v_gene: TRBV28
len: 16
j_gene: TRBJ1-3

CDR3aa: CASSKRGEKLFF
CDR3nt: TGTGCCAGTAGTAAAAGAGGTGAAAAACTGTTTTTT
abundance: .
d_gene: .
v_gene: TRBV19
len: 12
j_gene: TRBJ1-4

CDR3aa: CASSVGTSGQETQYF
CDR3nt: TGTGCCAGCAGCGTAGGGACTAGCGGCCAAGAGACCCAGTACTTC
abundance: once
d_gene: TRBD2
v_gene: TRBV5-4
len: 15
j_gene: TRBJ2-5

CDR3aa: CASSRQIAGGIGEAFF
CDR3nt: TGTGCCAGCAGCCGCCAAATTGCAGGGGGCATAGGGGAAGCTTTCTTT
abundance: .
d_gene: TRBD1
v_gene: TRBV7-8
len: 16
j_gene: TRBJ1-1

CDR3aa: CASSISSTNTGELFF
CDR3nt: TGTGCCAGTAGTATCTCTAGCACGAACACCGGGGAGCTGTTTTTT
abundance: .
d_gene: .
v_gene: TRBV19
len: 15
j_gene: TRBJ2-2

CDR3aa: CASSPGTSERQAYNEQFF
CDR3nt: TGTGCCAGCAGCCCCGGGACTAGCGAGAGACAGGCCTACAATGAGCAGTTCTTC
abundance: once
d_gene: TRBD2
v_gene: TRBV2
len: 18
j_gene: TRBJ2-1

CDR3aa: CASSADGNYEQYF
CDR3nt: TGTGCCAGCAGTGCCGACGGGAACTACGAGCAGTACTTC
abundance: .
d_gene: .
v_gene: TRBV6-1
len: 13
j_gene: TRBJ2-7

CDR3aa: CASSKDRVDTQYF
CDR3nt: TGTGCCAGTAGTAAGGACAGGGTAGATACGCAGTATTTT
abundance: .
d_gene: TRBD1
v_gene: TRBV19
len: 13
j_gene: TRBJ2-3

CDR3aa: CASSPSKGAEAFF
CDR3nt: TGTGCCAGCTCACCTAGTAAGGGAGCTGAAGCTTTCTTT
abundance: .
d_gene: .
v_gene: TRBV18
len: 13
j_gene: TRBJ1-1

CDR3aa: CASSQGSYNEQFF
CDR3nt: TGTGCCAGCAGTCAGGGGAGCTACAATGAGCAGTTCTTC
abundance: .
d_gene: .
v_gene: TRBV28
len: 13
j_gene: TRBJ2-1

CDR3aa: CASCSGRDPSYNEQFF
CDR3nt: TGTGCCAGCTGTAGCGGCCGGGACCCCTCCTACAATGAGCAGTTCTTC
abundance: once
d_gene: .
v_gene: TRBV27
len: 16
j_gene: TRBJ2-1

CDR3aa: CAISESASPSTDTQYF
CDR3nt: TGTGCCATCAGTGAGTCCGCGTCTCCTAGCACAGATACGCAGTATTTT
abundance: .
d_gene: .
v_gene: TRBV10-3
len: 16
j_gene: TRBJ2-3

CDR3aa: CASLDRVPDTQYF
CDR3nt: TGTGCCAGCCTTGACAGGGTTCCAGATACGCAGTATTTT
abundance: .
d_gene: TRBD1
v_gene: TRBV6-1
len: 13
j_gene: TRBJ2-3

CDR3aa: CASSVAWGGYEQYF
CDR3nt: TGTGCCAGCAGCGTAGCGTGGGGCGGCTACGAGCAGTACTTC
abundance: .
d_gene: .
v_gene: TRBV9
len: 14
j_gene: TRBJ2-7

CDR3aa: CASSQPPSGGAEQFF
CDR3nt: TGTGCCAGCAGTCAACCACCTAGCGGGGGGGCTGAGCAGTTCTTC
abundance: .
d_gene: TRBD2
v_gene: TRBV28
len: 15
j_gene: TRBJ2-1